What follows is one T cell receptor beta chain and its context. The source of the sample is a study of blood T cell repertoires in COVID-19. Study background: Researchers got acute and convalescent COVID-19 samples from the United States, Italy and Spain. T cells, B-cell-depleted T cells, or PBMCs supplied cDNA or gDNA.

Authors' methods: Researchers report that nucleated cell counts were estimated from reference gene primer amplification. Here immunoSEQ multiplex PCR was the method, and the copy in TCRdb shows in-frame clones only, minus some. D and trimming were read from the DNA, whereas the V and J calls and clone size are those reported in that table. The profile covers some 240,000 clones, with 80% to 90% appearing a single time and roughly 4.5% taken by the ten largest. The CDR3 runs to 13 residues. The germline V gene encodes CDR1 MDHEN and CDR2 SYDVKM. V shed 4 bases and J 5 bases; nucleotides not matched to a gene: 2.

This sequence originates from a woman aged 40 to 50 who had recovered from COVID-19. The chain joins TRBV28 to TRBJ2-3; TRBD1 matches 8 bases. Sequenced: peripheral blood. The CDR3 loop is CASSSTGEDTQYF. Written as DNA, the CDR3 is TGTGCCAGCAGTTCGACAGGGGAAGATACGCAGTATTTT.